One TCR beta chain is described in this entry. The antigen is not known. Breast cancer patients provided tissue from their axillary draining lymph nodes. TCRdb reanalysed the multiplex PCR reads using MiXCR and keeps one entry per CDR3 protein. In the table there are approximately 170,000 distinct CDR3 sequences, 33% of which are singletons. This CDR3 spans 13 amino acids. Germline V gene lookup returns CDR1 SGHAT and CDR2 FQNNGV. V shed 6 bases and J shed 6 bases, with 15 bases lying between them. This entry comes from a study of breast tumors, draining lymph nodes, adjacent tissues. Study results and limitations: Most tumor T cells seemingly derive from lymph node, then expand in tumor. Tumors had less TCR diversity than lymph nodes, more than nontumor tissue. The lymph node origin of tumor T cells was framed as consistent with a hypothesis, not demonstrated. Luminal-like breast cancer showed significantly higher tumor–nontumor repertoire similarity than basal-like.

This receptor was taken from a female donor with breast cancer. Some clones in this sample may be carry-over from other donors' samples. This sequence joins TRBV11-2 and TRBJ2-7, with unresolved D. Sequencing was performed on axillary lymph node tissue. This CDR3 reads CASSYTGPAEQYF. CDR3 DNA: TGTGCCAGCAGTTATACCGGACCCGCCGAGCAGTACTTC.